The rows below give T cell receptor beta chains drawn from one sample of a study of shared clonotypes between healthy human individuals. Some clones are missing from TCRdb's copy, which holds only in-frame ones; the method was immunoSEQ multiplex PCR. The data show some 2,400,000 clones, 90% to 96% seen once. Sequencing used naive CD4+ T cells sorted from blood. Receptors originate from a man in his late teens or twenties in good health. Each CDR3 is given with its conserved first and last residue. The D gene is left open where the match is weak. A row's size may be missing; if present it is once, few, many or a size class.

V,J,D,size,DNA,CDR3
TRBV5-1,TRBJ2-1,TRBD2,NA,TGCGCCAGCAGTAGCGGGAGTGGGGCCCACAATGAGCAGTTCTTC,CASSSGSGAHNEQFF
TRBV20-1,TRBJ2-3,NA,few,TGCAGTGCTAGCAGAGATACGCAGTATTTT,CSASRDTQYF
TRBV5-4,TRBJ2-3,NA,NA,TGTGCCAGCAGCTTAGGGGGGACTGGGGCGGATACGCAGTATTTT,CASSLGGTGADTQYF
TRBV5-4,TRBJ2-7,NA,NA,TGTGCCAGCAGCCCCCCCGCGAGTACCGAGCAGTACTTC,CASSPPASTEQYF
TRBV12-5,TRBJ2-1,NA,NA,TGTGCTAGTGGTTTGGCCCCCCACCTGCATGAGCAGTTCTTC,CASGLAPHLHEQFF
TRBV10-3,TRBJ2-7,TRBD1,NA,TGTGCCATCAGTGATACCATGACAGGGAATCCCTACGAGCAGTACTTC,CAISDTMTGNPYEQYF
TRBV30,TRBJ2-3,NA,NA,TGTGCCTGGAGATCGGACCCAAAAGCCACAGATACGCAGTATTTT,CAWRSDPKATDTQYF
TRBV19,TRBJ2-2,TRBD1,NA,TGTGCCAGTAGTGGGGGACAGTTAAAGAACACCGGGGAGCTGTTTTTT,CASSGGQLKNTGELFF
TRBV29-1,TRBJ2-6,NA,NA,TGCAGCGTGGACATCGGGACGCTCGGCTCTGGGGCCAACGTCCTGACTTTC,CSVDIGTLGSGANVLTF
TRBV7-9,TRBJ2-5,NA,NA,TGTGCCAGCAGCCAGAAAGAGACCCAGTACTTC,CASSQKETQYF
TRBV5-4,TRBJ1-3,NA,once,TGTGCCAGCAGCTTGGACGGCTCTGGAAACACCATATATTTT,CASSLDGSGNTIYF
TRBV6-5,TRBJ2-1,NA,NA,TGTGCCAGCAGTTACCGGGGGACCCCCAATGGTGAGCAGTTCTTC,CASSYRGTPNGEQFF
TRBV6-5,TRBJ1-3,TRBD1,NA,TGTGCCAGCTTAGCAGGGGGAAAGTCTGGAAACACCATATATTTT,CASLAGGKSGNTIYF
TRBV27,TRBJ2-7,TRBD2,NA,TGTGCCAGCCGGACTAGCGGGGGTTACGAGCAGTACTTC,CASRTSGGYEQYF
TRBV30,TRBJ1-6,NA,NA,TGTGCCTGGAGTCGGTTAGACCACTCCTATAATTCACCCCTCCACTTT,CAWSRLDHSYNSPLHF
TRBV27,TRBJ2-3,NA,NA,TGTGCCAGCAGTTTATCCTGGGACACCCAAAGCACAGATACGCAGTATTTT,CASSLSWDTQSTDTQYF
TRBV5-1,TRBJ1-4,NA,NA,TGCGCCAGCAGCTTCAACCAAGTTAATGAAAAACTGTTTTTT,CASSFNQVNEKLFF
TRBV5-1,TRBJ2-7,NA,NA,TGCGCCAGCAGCTATTCACCTTCGGGCGAGCAGTACTTC,CASSYSPSGEQYF
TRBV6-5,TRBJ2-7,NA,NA,TGTGCCAGCAGGGAGCACGGATCCTACGAGCAGTACTTC,CASREHGSYEQYF
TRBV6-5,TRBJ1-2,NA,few,TGTGCCAGCAGCCTAAATCGACAGGCGCATCCCCTCTTC,CASSLNRQAHPLF
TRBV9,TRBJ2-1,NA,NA,TGTGCCAGCAGCGTAGACCTCCGGCAAAGGACAGAGATTACGTACAATGAGCAGTTCTTC,CASSVDLRQRTEITYNEQFF
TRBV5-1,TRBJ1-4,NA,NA,TGCGCCAGCAGCTTGGCCGGCAGAGCAACTAATGAAAAACTGTTTTTT,CASSLAGRATNEKLFF
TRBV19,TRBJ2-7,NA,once,TGTGCCAGTACCCCAGACACCCGAGGCAAAAGCGAGCAGTACTTC,CASTPDTRGKSEQYF
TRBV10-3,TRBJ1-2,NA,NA,TGTGCCACCTCGACGGGGGTAGCTAACTATGGCTACACCTTC,CATSTGVANYGYTF
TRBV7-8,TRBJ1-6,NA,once,TGTGCCAGCAGCTTAGAATCGTCGGGACACCCTTTCCCCCTCCACTTT,CASSLESSGHPFPLHF
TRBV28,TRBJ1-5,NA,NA,TGTGCCAGCAGCTGGCCGGGGAGGAAGAGCAATCAGCCCCAGCATTTT,CASSWPGRKSNQPQHF
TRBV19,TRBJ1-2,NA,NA,TGTGCCAGTAGCCCGGAGGAGTCTGGCTACACCTTC,CASSPEESGYTF
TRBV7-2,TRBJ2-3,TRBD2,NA,TGTGCCAGCAAGAGGGGTTTGGCGGGAGGGCCCGGGGATACGCAGTATTTT,CASKRGLAGGPGDTQYF
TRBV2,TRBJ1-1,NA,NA,TGTGCCAGCAGGGAAGGGAACACTGAAGCTTTCTTT,CASREGNTEAFF
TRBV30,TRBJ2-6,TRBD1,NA,TGTGCCTGGAGAGCGACCCCGGGACAGGGGGTTTCAGGCTCTGGGGCCAACGTCCTGACTTTC,CAWRATPGQGVSGSGANVLTF
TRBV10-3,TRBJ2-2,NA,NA,TGTGCCATCAGTGAGACCGGACTTATTCTCACCGGGGAGCTGTTTTTT,CAISETGLILTGELFF
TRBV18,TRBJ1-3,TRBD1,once,TGTGCCAGCTCACTAATCGGGACAGGGAACACCATATATTTT,CASSLIGTGNTIYF
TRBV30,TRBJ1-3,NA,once,TGTGCCTGGAGGGCCAGGGGCTTCTCTGGAAACACCATATATTTT,CAWRARGFSGNTIYF
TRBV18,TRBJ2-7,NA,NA,TGTGCCAGCTCACCACCGAACCACGGTGGCTCCTACGAGCAGTACTTC,CASSPPNHGGSYEQYF
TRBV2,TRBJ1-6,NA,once,TGTGCCGGCCGGGGTGGGGAGGGTACACCCCTCCACTTT,CAGRGGEGTPLHF
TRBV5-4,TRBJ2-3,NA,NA,TGTGCCAGCAGCTCCGTGGTTGGGGCACAGGATACGCAGTATTTT,CASSSVVGAQDTQYF
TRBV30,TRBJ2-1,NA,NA,TGTGCCTGGAGTATGGGGCTCTCCTACAATGAGCAGTTCTTC,CAWSMGLSYNEQFF
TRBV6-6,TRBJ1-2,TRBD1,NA,TGTGCCAGCAGGCCCCACAGGGGGGACAGCTATGGCTACACCTTC,CASRPHRGDSYGYTF
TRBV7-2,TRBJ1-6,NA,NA,TGTGCCAGCAGCTTAGCGATGGGGGGGGCTTCACCCCTCCACTTT,CASSLAMGGASPLHF
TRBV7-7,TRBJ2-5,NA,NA,TGTGCTAGCAGCCCCTTAGCGTTACAAGAGACCCAGTACTTC,CASSPLALQETQYF
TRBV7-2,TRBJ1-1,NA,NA,TGTGCCAGCAGCTTAGCGGAGGGAATTGGGAGCACTGAAGCTTTCTTT,CASSLAEGIGSTEAFF
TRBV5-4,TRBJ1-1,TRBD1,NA,TGTGCCAGCAGCTTGGCCGGGACAGCGAACACTGAAGCTTTCTTT,CASSLAGTANTEAFF
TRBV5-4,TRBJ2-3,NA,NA,TGTGCCAGCAGTTATAGGACAGAGACAGATACGCAGTATTTT,CASSYRTETDTQYF
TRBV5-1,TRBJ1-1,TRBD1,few,TGCGCCAGCAGCGAACAGGGGTACACTGAAGCTTTCTTT,CASSEQGYTEAFF
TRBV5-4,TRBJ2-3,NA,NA,TGTGCCAGCAGCTTTCCTCTGAGTACAGGGACCATCACAGATACGCAGTATTTT,CASSFPLSTGTITDTQYF
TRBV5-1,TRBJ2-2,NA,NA,TGCGCCAGCAGCCCCTTCTTATCGGTCGGGGAGCTGTTTTTT,CASSPFLSVGELFF
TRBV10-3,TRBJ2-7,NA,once,TGTGCCATCAGTGAGAGGGCAGGAGCCTACGAGCAGTACTTC,CAISERAGAYEQYF
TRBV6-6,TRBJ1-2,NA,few,TGTGCCAGCAGCTCCTATAACTATGGCTACACCTTC,CASSSYNYGYTF
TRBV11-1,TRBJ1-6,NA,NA,TGTGCCAGCAGCTCGCCGACAGAAAGTAATTCACCCCTCCACTTT,CASSSPTESNSPLHF
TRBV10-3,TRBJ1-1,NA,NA,TGTGCCATCTCTGGTTACACTGAAGCTTTCTTT,CAISGYTEAFF